The entry that follows covers one TCR beta chain sequence. The RNA, about 0.5 to 1 ug, was put through reverse transcription using random hexamers. Via MiXCR, TCRdb re-called the immunoSEQ multiplex PCR reads, giving one row per CDR3 protein. The sample consists of roughly 200,000 distinct CDR3 sequences, 85% to 95% of them appearing once. CDR1 and CDR2 from the germline V gene are MNHNS and SASEGT. Trimming removed 2 bases from V and 7 bases from J; junction bases left unmatched: 8. The CDR3 spans 15 residues. The sample originates from a study of CD8 T cells in Susac syndrome. Sequencing targeted TCR beta in blood CD8+ and CD4+ T cells. While CD8+ and CD4+ T cells were isolated negatively, TEMRA cells were enriched by FACS.

This rearrangement joins TRBV6-1 to TRBJ2-4; 7 bases line up with TRBD2. The clonotype originates from a human donor with multiple sclerosis. Source material: CD8+ T cells from PBMCs. CDR3 region: CASSESAGVMNIQYF. CDR3 bases: TGTGCCAGCAGTGAAAGTGCGGGAGTTATGAACATTCAGTACTTC.